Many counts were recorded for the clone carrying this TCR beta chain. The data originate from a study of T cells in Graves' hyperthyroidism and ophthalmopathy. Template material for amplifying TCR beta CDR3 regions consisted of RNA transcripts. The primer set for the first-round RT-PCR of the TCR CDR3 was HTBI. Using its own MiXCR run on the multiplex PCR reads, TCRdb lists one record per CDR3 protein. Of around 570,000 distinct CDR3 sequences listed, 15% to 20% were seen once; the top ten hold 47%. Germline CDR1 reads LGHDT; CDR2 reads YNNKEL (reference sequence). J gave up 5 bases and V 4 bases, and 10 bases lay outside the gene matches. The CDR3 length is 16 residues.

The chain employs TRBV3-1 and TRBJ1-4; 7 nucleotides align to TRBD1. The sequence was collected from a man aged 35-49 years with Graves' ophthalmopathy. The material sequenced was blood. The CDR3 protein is CASSPDTGAANEKLFF. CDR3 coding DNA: TGTGCCAGCAGCCCCGACACAGGGGCGGCCAATGAAAAACTGTTTTTT.